This TCR beta chain was observed in a study of cytomegalovirus exposure and HLA in healthy donors. Study-wide results and caveats: It was shown in a later analysis that HLA-associated TCR beta chains were more clonally expanded than other, equally common chains.

V lost 5 bases to trimming and J lost 6 bases; unmatched junction nucleotides: 10. Germline V gene data show CDR1 as LNHNV and CDR2 as YYDKDF (reference sequence). The CDR3 loop spans 15 amino acids. With 60 Vbeta and 13 Jbeta primers, the PCR was carried out. Profiled with immunoSEQ multiplex PCR; TCRdb holds only in-frame clones, not every one. The sample lists about 59,000 clones, just under 75% seen once, with 6.8% in the top ten. Points on this clone: The antigen remains undetermined.

The sample taken for sequencing was PBMCs. The receptor was derived from a man in his thirties or forties in good health and CMV-seropositive. The chain has TRBV15 and TRBJ2-3, with 8 bases identical to TRBD2. In nucleotides, the CDR3 is TGTGCCACCAGCGGGTGGGCTAGCGGGCCTGATACGCAGTATTTT. Translation gives CATSGWASGPDTQYF.